The rows below give T cell receptor beta chains drawn from one sample of a study of blood T cell repertoires in COVID-19. Assay: immunoSEQ multiplex PCR; the TCRdb copy retains only in-frame clones and omits some. This table has tens of thousands of clones, just over 85% appearing once. Sequencing input: peripheral blood. The receptors originated from a woman between 70 and 85 years old with acute or convalescent COVID-19. Each CDR3 is given with its conserved first and last residue. A D gene is named only where the DNA matches it firmly. Clone size, where shown, is once, few, many, or a class for clones that have expanded.

d_call	v_call	clone_size	j_call	cdr3_aa	cdr3_nt
TRBD1	TRBV24-1	-	TRBJ1-4	CATSDLQRDRAATNEKLFF	TGTGCCACCAGTGATTTGCAAAGGGACAGGGCTGCAACTAATGAAAAACTGTTTTTT
TRBD2	TRBV5-1	-	TRBJ2-1	CASSSGTSRVNEQFF	TGCGCCAGCAGCTCAGGGACTAGCCGAGTCAATGAGCAGTTCTTC
TRBD1	TRBV28	-	TRBJ1-2	CASSPTQWDSENYGYTF	TGTGCCAGCAGTCCGACCCAATGGGACAGCGAAAACTATGGCTACACCTTC
-	TRBV28	-	TRBJ1-2	CASRTGSGNYGYTF	TGTGCCAGCAGGACAGGAAGTGGGAACTATGGCTACACCTTC
TRBD1	TRBV19	-	TRBJ2-7	CASRRDRVGFDEQYF	TGTGCCAGTAGACGGGACAGGGTCGGTTTCGACGAGCAGTACTTC
-	TRBV4-1	-	TRBJ1-1	CASSQDKRNTEAFF	TGCGCCAGCAGCCAAGATAAGAGAAACACTGAAGCTTTCTTT
-	TRBV6-5	-	TRBJ1-1	CASSYVQGEAFF	TGTGCCAGCAGTTATGTCCAGGGAGAAGCTTTCTTT
-	TRBV6-1	-	TRBJ1-5	CASREGQSLNPQHF	TGTGCCAGCAGGGAAGGACAGAGTCTGAACCCCCAGCATTTT
TRBD1	TRBV9	-	TRBJ1-1	CASSRQGSPEAFF	TGTGCCAGCAGCCGACAGGGTTCGCCTGAAGCTTTCTTT
TRBD1	TRBV3-1/TRBV3-2	-	TRBJ1-2	CASSQADRGDGYTF	TGTGCCAGCAGCCAAGCGGACAGGGGGGACGGCTACACCTTC
TRBD1	TRBV24-1	-	TRBJ1-6	CATSAGQGASPLHF	TGTGCCACCAGTGCGGGACAGGGGGCTTCACCCCTCCACTTT
TRBD1	TRBV5-1	-	TRBJ2-5	CASSRQQGFGETQYF	TGCGCCAGCAGCCGACAACAGGGGTTTGGAGAGACCCAGTACTTC
-	TRBV19	-	TRBJ2-7	CASSMAVGGYYEQYF	TGTGCCAGTAGTATGGCCGTGGGGGGATACTACGAGCAGTACTTC
-	TRBV28	-	TRBJ1-5	CASSRGGEAQPQHF	TGTGCCAGCAGTCGGGGTGGAGAGGCTCAGCCCCAGCATTTT
TRBD1	TRBV27	-	TRBJ2-7	CASSPNRGTDYEQYF	TGTGCCAGCAGCCCAAACAGGGGGACGGACTACGAGCAGTACTTC
-	TRBV18	-	TRBJ1-6	CASSAQSDSPLHF	TGTGCCAGCTCAGCACAGAGTGATTCACCCCTCCACTTT
TRBD2	TRBV5-1	-	TRBJ2-2	CASSSGRLAVDTGELFF	TGCGCCAGCAGCTCGGGACGACTAGCGGTTGACACCGGGGAGCTGTTTTTT
-	TRBV5-1	-	TRBJ2-5	CASSLVGLQETQYF	TGCGCCAGCAGCTTGGTGGGACTGCAAGAGACCCAGTACTTC
-	TRBV30	once	TRBJ1-3	CAWTPYSASGNTIYF	TGTGCCTGGACCCCGTACAGTGCCTCTGGAAACACCATATATTTT
-	TRBV5-1	-	TRBJ2-3	CASSSGGLGDTQYF	TGCGCCAGCAGCTCTGGGGGCCTTGGAGATACGCAGTATTTT
TRBD1	TRBV6-6	-	TRBJ2-5	CASSFRDRQETQYF	TGTGCCAGCAGTTTCCGGGACAGACAAGAGACCCAGTACTTC
-	TRBV9	once	TRBJ1-2	CASSVQGSNYGYTF	TGTGCCAGCAGCGTACAGGGATCTAACTATGGCTACACCTTC
TRBD2	TRBV4-2	-	TRBJ2-3	CASSPRGTAGGSTDTQYF	TGTGCCAGCAGCCCGCGTGGTACGGCGGGGGGAAGCACAGATACGCAGTATTTT
TRBD2	TRBV28	few	TRBJ2-3	CASSSRIAGGRYTQYF	TGTGCCAGCAGTTCACGAATAGCGGGAGGGCGGTATACGCAGTATTTT
-	TRBV7-2	few	TRBJ2-5	CASSLGSLSGQETQYF	TGTGCCAGCAGCTTAGGTAGCCTCTCGGGCCAAGAGACCCAGTACTTC
-	TRBV9	-	TRBJ1-2	CASSVTTGYGYTF	TGTGCCAGCAGCGTAACGACAGGCTATGGCTACACCTTC
TRBD2	TRBV5-6	-	TRBJ2-1	CASSYRDYALNEQFF	TGTGCCAGCAGCTACCGGGACTACGCACTCAATGAGCAGTTCTTC
-	TRBV19	-	TRBJ1-2	CASSMGVRGYTF	TGTGCCAGTAGTATGGGAGTAAGAGGCTACACCTTC
-	TRBV2	-	TRBJ2-7	CASSVRKGEQYF	TGTGCCAGCAGCGTCCGTAAGGGGGAGCAGTACTTC
TRBD1	TRBV27	-	TRBJ2-7	CASSLAGTGVIGYEQYF	TGTGCCAGCAGTTTAGCGGGGACAGGGGTAATTGGGTACGAGCAGTACTTC
-	TRBV18	few	TRBJ1-2	CASSPRIGGGLEYGYTF	TGTGCCAGCTCACCAAGGATTGGCGGGGGCTTAGAGTATGGCTACACCTTC
-	TRBV10-2	-	TRBJ2-5	CASSENSNQETQYF	TGCGCCAGCAGTGAAAATAGCAACCAAGAGACCCAGTACTTC
TRBD1	TRBV3-1/TRBV3-2	once	TRBJ1-1	CASSHAGTGKTEAFF	TGTGCCAGCAGCCACGCCGGGACAGGGAAGACTGAAGCTTTCTTT
TRBD1	TRBV28	-	TRBJ2-5	CASSLGGTGRQETQYF	TGTGCCAGCAGTCTAGGAGGGACAGGGAGGCAAGAGACCCAGTACTTC
TRBD2	TRBV5-1	-	TRBJ2-2	CASSGRANTGELFF	TGCGCCAGCAGCGGGAGGGCGAACACCGGGGAGCTGTTTTTT
-	TRBV30	-	TRBJ1-2	CAWSFGQINYGYTF	TGTGCCTGGAGTTTTGGACAGATAAACTATGGCTACACCTTC
TRBD1	TRBV6-5	-	TRBJ1-5	CASSSDRVRYQPQHF	TGTGCCAGCAGCAGCGACAGGGTACGGTACCAGCCCCAGCATTTT
-	TRBV2	once	TRBJ2-3	CASTATSTDTQYF	TGTGCCAGCACTGCGACTAGCACAGATACGCAGTATTTT
TRBD1	TRBV7-9	-	TRBJ2-1	CASSQRQGVGPASYNEQFF	TGTGCCAGCAGCCAAAGACAGGGAGTGGGACCCGCTTCCTACAATGAGCAGTTCTTC
TRBD1	TRBV18	once	TRBJ1-5	CASSAGGDSNQPQHF	TGTGCCAGCTCAGCAGGGGGAGATAGCAATCAGCCCCAGCATTTT
-	TRBV7-9	-	TRBJ2-5	CASSYLEGGRRETQYF	TGTGCCAGCAGCTATCTGGAGGGGGGGCGCCGGGAGACCCAGTACTTC
TRBD1	TRBV5-1	-	TRBJ2-5	CASSFNAGGETQYF	TGCGCCAGCAGCTTTAACGCAGGGGGAGAGACCCAGTACTTC
TRBD1	TRBV18	-	TRBJ2-5	CASSQRTGAQETQYF	TGTGCCAGCTCACAGCGGACAGGGGCACAAGAGACCCAGTACTTC
-	TRBV6-5	-	TRBJ1-4	CASRTGLPNEKLFF	TGTGCCAGCAGAACAGGGCTTCCTAATGAAAAACTGTTTTTT
TRBD1	TRBV5-1	-	TRBJ2-7	CASKQGAYSYEQYF	TGCGCCAGTAAACAGGGGGCGTATTCCTACGAGCAGTACTTC
TRBD1	TRBV18	-	TRBJ2-7	CASSPRQGIDEQYF	TGTGCCAGCTCCCCTAGACAGGGAATCGACGAGCAGTACTTC
TRBD1	TRBV3-1/TRBV3-2	-	TRBJ2-2	CASSLGQGDTGELFF	TGTGCCAGCAGCCTGGGACAGGGTGACACCGGGGAGCTGTTTTTT
-	TRBV7-2	-	TRBJ2-2	CASSFFRVIKANTGELFF	TGTGCCAGCAGCTTTTTTAGAGTAATTAAAGCGAACACCGGGGAGCTGTTTTTT
TRBD1	TRBV7-9	once	TRBJ2-7	CASRPDPGQGAYEQYF	TGTGCCAGCAGACCCGACCCGGGACAGGGGGCTTACGAGCAGTACTTC
-	TRBV24-1	-	TRBJ2-1	CATSDRYRSSYNEQFF	TGTGCCACCAGTGATAGGTACAGGAGCTCCTACAATGAGCAGTTCTTC
-	TRBV25-1	-	TRBJ1-5	CASSEFGGSQPQHF	TGTGCCAGCAGTGAGTTTGGCGGTTCACAGCCCCAGCATTTT
TRBD2	TRBV7-2	-	TRBJ2-3	CASRGEAGGTDTQYF	TGTGCCAGCAGGGGCGAAGCGGGGGGCACAGATACGCAGTATTTT
-	TRBV5-1	once	TRBJ1-1	CASSPVGGGGTEAFF	TGCGCCAGCAGCCCAGTGGGGGGTGGGGGCACTGAAGCTTTCTTT
TRBD2	TRBV2	-	TRBJ2-1	CASSDASGGAGENEQFF	TGTGCCAGCAGTGATGCTAGCGGGGGGGCCGGGGAAAATGAGCAGTTCTTC